This T cell receptor delta chain was captured by sequencing in a study of gamma-delta T cells after stem cell transplantation (dated by TCRdb to between 2015 and 2016). Library construction relied on RT-PCR. TCRdb lists the instrument as Illumina MiSeq. TCRdb called clones afresh from the public reads with CATT; identical DNA rows were later merged. For this sample there are roughly 4,500 delta-chain clones; about 15% appear just once. Around 4.4% of the sample is held by the ten biggest clonotypes. Concerning this clone itself: Its antigen is still unknown. Base qualities are not provided; no much larger clone lies one nucleotide away. Other nucleotide sequences in the sample specify the same CDR3.

The source of this sequence is a human donor. It is not recorded whose cells these are; they may come from a transplant donor. Sequencing used gamma-delta T cells.

The CDR3 amino acid sequence is: CALGEPRAHLPTWGISPPSDWDTRQMFF. DNA sequence: TGTGCTCTTGGGGAACCTCGCGCTCATCTTCCTACGTGGGGGATAAGCCCTCCCAGTGACTGGGACACCCGACAGATGTTTTTC. The rearrangement joined TRDV1 to TRDJ3; TRDD3 is possibly the D segment (9 matching bases). Cut back by 1 base and 3 bases, the V and J ends lie 43 bases apart. The germline V gene yields TSWWSYY for CDR1 and QGS for CDR2. Measured from the cysteine to the phenylalanine, the CDR3 is 28 residues long. The only DNA kept is the CDR3, 84 bases in frame from the first base.